The rows below give T cell receptor beta chains drawn from one sample of a study of post-analysis software for immune sequencing data. TCRdb called the PCR reads again in MiXCR, with one record for every CDR3 protein. The table shows 160,000 or so distinct CDR3 sequences, with roughly 40% occurring only once. The specimen comprised blood, sampled after autologous hematopoietic stem cell transplantation. These receptors were collected from a girl aged 10-17 years with multiple sclerosis. CDR3s include the opening cysteine and the closing phenylalanine or tryptophan. D genes are given only for firm matches. Size is stated for part of the rows, as once, few or many counts, or as a class when the clone is expanded.

v_gene,abundance,j_gene,d_gene,CDR3aa,CDR3nt
TRBV20-1,few,TRBJ2-7,-,CSARGDLSSYEQYF,TGCAGTGCTAGGGGGGACTTGAGCTCCTACGAGCAGTACTTC
TRBV7-2,-,TRBJ2-1,-,CASSFPAGRVKNEQFF,TGTGCCAGCAGCTTTCCGGCGGGGCGAGTGAAGAATGAGCAGTTCTTC
TRBV6-6,-,TRBJ2-3,-,CASSLGPPADTQYF,TGTGCCAGCAGTTTGGGACCTCCGGCTGATACGCAGTATTTT
TRBV5-1,few,TRBJ2-7,TRBD2,CASSPGTSGTYEQYF,TGCGCCAGCAGCCCGGGGACTAGCGGGACTTACGAGCAGTACTTC
TRBV6-6,few,TRBJ2-7,TRBD1,CASSYGTVIYYEQYF,TGTGCCAGCAGTTACGGGACAGTAATTTACTACGAGCAGTACTTC
TRBV25-1,few,TRBJ1-2,TRBD1,CASSEQGDYGYTF,TGTGCCAGCAGTGAACAGGGGGACTATGGCTACACCTTC
TRBV20-1,-,TRBJ1-2,-,CSARDRTRGHYGYTF,TGCAGTGCTAGAGACCGGACTAGAGGGCACTATGGCTACACCTTC
TRBV20-1,-,TRBJ1-2,-,CSASEGPLGYTF,TGCAGTGCTAGCGAGGGACCATTGGGCTACACCTTC
TRBV12-3/TRBV12-4,-,TRBJ2-1,TRBD2,CASSYGGDEQFF,TGTGCCAGCAGTTACGGGGGGGATGAGCAGTTCTTC
TRBV20-1,few,TRBJ2-5,TRBD2,CSASPSGPAYF,TGCAGTGCTAGTCCTAGCGGGCCGGCGTACTTC
TRBV10-3,-,TRBJ2-1,TRBD2,CAIRGLVNEQFF,TGTGCCATCAGAGGACTAGTCAATGAGCAGTTCTTC
TRBV3-1,-,TRBJ1-2,TRBD1,CASSQVTGVHGYTF,TGTGCCAGCAGCCAAGTCACAGGGGTGCATGGCTACACCTTC
TRBV6-2/TRBV6-3,many,TRBJ1-2,TRBD1,CASSYSGQGNYGYTF,TGTGCCAGCAGTTACTCGGGACAGGGTAACTATGGCTACACCTTC
TRBV3-1,-,TRBJ2-1,-,CASSQDGLYNEQFF,TGTGCCAGCAGCCAAGATGGTCTATACAATGAGCAGTTCTTC
TRBV6-6,-,TRBJ1-2,TRBD1,CASSVSGTATYGYTF,TGTGCCAGCAGTGTATCGGGGACAGCGACCTATGGCTACACCTTC